This entry lists 9 T cell receptor beta chains sequenced from one sample in a study of T cells in Graves' hyperthyroidism and ophthalmopathy (dated 2019 in TCRdb). Libraries were prepared through multiplex PCR. Reads for this sample came from an Illumina HiSeq 2000. Amplification of TCR beta CDR3 regions was carried out from RNA transcripts. For the first round of RT-PCR on the TCR CDR3, the HTBI primer set was used together with the Qiagen OneStep RT-PCR kit. The raw public reads went through TCRdb reprocessing: fastp at Q25, MiXCR clone calling, in-frame beta chains kept. All rows with the same CDR3 protein become a single entry with the most common DNA and genes. This sample gives approximately 300,000 distinct CDR3 sequences in total; around 17% of them show up just once. The ten largest clones capture around 35% of the sample. Material: blood. The receptor set was obtained from a man aged 25-45 years with Graves' hyperthyroidism.

In its sample, this clonotype was seen many times. The rearrangement links TRBV5-1 to TRBJ2-1; 7 nucleotides agree with TRBD1. With V trimmed by 3 bases and J by 0 bases, 3 bases remained unmatched. CDR1 and CDR2 from the germline V gene are SGHRS and YFSETQ. This CDR3 has 15 amino acids. The CDR3 here is CASSSGQISYNEQFF. CDR3 coding DNA: TGCGCCAGCAGCTCGGGACAGATCTCCTACAATGAGCAGTTCTTC.

This clonotype was seen ten or more times. This sequence joins TRBV29-1 and TRBJ2-1, with 7 bases lining up with TRBD2. V shed 8 bases, J shed 9 bases, and the junction held 16 bases outside the gene matches. Germline CDR1 and CDR2: SQVTM and ANQGSEA. This CDR3 is 14 amino acids long. CDR3 loop: CSSERGERGIEQFF. CDR3 DNA: TGCAGCTCAGAACGGGGGGAACGGGGGATTGAGCAGTTCTTC.

The chain is built from TRBV7-2 and TRBJ2-3; no clear D gene. Trimming shortened V by 5 bases and J by 4 bases, and 10 bases separated the two germline ends. Germline values: CDR1 SGHTA, CDR2 FQGNSA. The CDR3 extends over 13 amino acids. CDR3: CASSLLGSDTQYF. CDR3 sequence (DNA): TGTGCCAGCAGCCTCTTAGGGTCAGATACGCAGTATTTT. The full variable domain, its missing parts supplied by reference TRBV7-2 and TRBJ2-3, is GAGVSQSPSNKVTEKGKDVELRCDPISGHTALYWYRQSLGQGLEFLIYFQGNSAPDKSGLPSDRFSAERTGGSVSTLTIQRTQQEDSAVYLCASSLLGSDTQYFGPGTRLTVL.

J is TRBJ2-1 and V is TRBV20-1, with 8 bases lining up with TRBD1. The CDR3 consists of 13 residues. Per the germline V gene, CDR1 is DFQATT and CDR2 is SNEGSKA (reference sequence). Trimming removed 7 bases from V and 1 base from J; junction bases left unmatched: 3. The chain's CDR3 is CSETGDSYNEQFF. In DNA form, the CDR3 reads TGCAGTGAGACAGGGGATTCCTACAATGAGCAGTTCTTC.

This clonotype was seen repeatedly, ten times or more. The chain combines TRBV20-1 with TRBJ2-3; TRBD2 agrees at 13 bases. J lost 6 bases, V lost 1 base, and 4 bases had no gene match. CDR1 and CDR2 (germline): DFQATT, SNEGSKA (reference sequence). CDR3 length equals 15 residues. Written as DNA, the CDR3 is TGCAGTGCTAGAGGGGGACTAGCGGGAAAGGATACGCAGTATTTT. Protein product: CSARGGLAGKDTQYF.

This clonotype was detected ten times or more. The chain uses TRBV12-3 or TRBV12-4 and TRBJ2-1, with D tentatively TRBD1 or TRBD2 (5 bases each). The CDR3 runs to 13 residues. The V end lost 6 bases, the J end lost 10 bases, and 16 bases lay between the germline ends. CDR3 in amino acids: CASRGVFGQEQFF. CDR3 coding DNA: TGTGCCAGCAGGGGGGTTTTCGGCCAGGAGCAGTTCTTC.

Ten or more counts support this clonotype. The gene calls are TRBV12-3 or TRBV12-4 and TRBJ1-1; no firm D call. CDR3 length equals 12 residues. The V gene lost 3 bases and the J gene lost 5 bases, with 7 bases spanning the gap. The CDR3 sequence: CASSFYRTEAFF. The CDR3 nucleotides are TGTGCCAGCAGTTTCTACCGGACTGAAGCTTTCTTT.

This chain links TRBV29-1 with TRBJ2-1, with D hard to call. The length of the CDR3 is 11 residues. Germline CDR1 is SQVTM and CDR2 is ANQGSEA. Trimming left V 4 bases short and J 5 bases short, with 6 bases between. CDR3 sequence (DNA): TGCAGCGTTGCCAGTAACAATGAGCAGTTCTTC. This codes for CSVASNNEQFF.

This clonotype was seen a few times. This chain links TRBV7-3 with TRBJ2-7; TRBD2 might be the D (6 bases). The V and J ends lost 1 base and 0 bases respectively, with 10 bases between them. Germline CDR1 reads SGHTA; CDR2 reads FQGTGA. This CDR3 comprises 15 residues. The CDR3 protein is CASSLRRETSYEQYF. CDR3 DNA sequence: TGTGCCAGCAGCTTAAGACGGGAGACCTCCTACGAGCAGTACTTC. Based on the CDR3 plus reference TRBV7-3 and TRBJ2-7, the full variable domain is GAGVSQTPSNKVTEKGKYVELRCDPISGHTALYWYRQSLGQGPEFLIYFQGTGAADDSGLPNDRFFAVRPEGSVSTLKIQRTERGDSAVYLCASSLRRETSYEQYFGPGTRLTVT.